Presented here are 2 T cell receptor beta chains from one specimen sequenced in a study of T cell responses to AZD1222 COVID-19 vaccine (dated by TCRdb to the early 2020s). To prepare the library, the immunoSEQ multiplex PCR assay was applied. TCRdb re-hosts the immuneACCESS table, in-frame sequences only. Its copies lack some clones; in the studies checked, an unresolved V gene accounts for under half of them, and the cause for the rest is not known. This sample gives 25,000 to 35,000 clones in total; roughly 90% of them show up just once. The top ten constitute about 41% of the sample. The time point label corresponds to: baseline before first vaccination. The specimen was peripheral blood, collected on day 0 of AZD1222 vaccination. The receptors were gathered from an adult in good health.

The CDR3 DNA reads TGCGCCAGCAGCCCGTTGGGCCTGAAGGATACGCAGTATTTT. Translating it yields CASSPLGLKDTQYF. The rearrangement uses TRBV4-1 and TRBJ2-3; D remains ambiguous. Germline V gene data show CDR1 as MGHRA and CDR2 as YSYEKL. V was shortened by 4 bases and J by 6 bases, with 14 bases between the two germline ends. There are 14 residues in the CDR3.

The rearrangement joins TRBV30 to TRBJ2-6; D might be TRBD1 or TRBD2, each matching 6 bases. The CDR3 has 18 residues. Germline values: CDR1 GTSNPN, CDR2 SVGIG (reference sequence). V lost 3 bases and J lost 0, with 18 bases in between. As DNA, the CDR3 is TGTGCCTGGAGAGGGGGAATAGCGGAGACCTCTGGGGCCAACGTCCTGACTTTC. Amino acid sequence: CAWRGGIAETSGANVLTF.